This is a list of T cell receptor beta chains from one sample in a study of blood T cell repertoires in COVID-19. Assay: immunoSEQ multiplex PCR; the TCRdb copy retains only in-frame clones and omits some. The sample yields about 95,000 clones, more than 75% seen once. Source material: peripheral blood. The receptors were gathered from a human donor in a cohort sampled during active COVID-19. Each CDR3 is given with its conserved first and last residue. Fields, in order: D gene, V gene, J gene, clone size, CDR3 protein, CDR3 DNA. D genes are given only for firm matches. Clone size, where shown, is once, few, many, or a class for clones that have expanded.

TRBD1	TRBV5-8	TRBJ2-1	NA	CASSSGQDVNEQFF	TGTGCCAGCAGCTCCGGACAGGATGTCAATGAGCAGTTCTTC
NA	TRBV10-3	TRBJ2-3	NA	CAIAGNTDTQYF	TGTGCAATCGCAGGGAACACAGATACGCAGTATTTT
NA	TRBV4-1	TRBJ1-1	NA	CASSQDGKGGTEAFF	TGCGCCAGCAGCCAAGATGGGAAGGGAGGAACTGAAGCTTTCTTT
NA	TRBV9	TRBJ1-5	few	CASSQGHSNQPQHF	TGTGCCAGCAGCCAGGGGCATAGCAATCAGCCCCAGCATTTT
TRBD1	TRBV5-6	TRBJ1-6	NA	CASSYDIRDRINSPLHF	TGTGCCAGCAGCTACGACATCCGGGACAGGATTAATTCACCCCTCCACTTT
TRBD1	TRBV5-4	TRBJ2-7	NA	CASSPRQGAYEQYF	TGTGCCAGCAGCCCCCGACAGGGGGCCTACGAGCAGTACTTC
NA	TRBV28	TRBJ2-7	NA	CASSSRERLPSYEQYF	TGTGCCAGCAGTTCACGGGAGCGGTTGCCCTCCTACGAGCAGTACTTC
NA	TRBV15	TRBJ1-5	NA	CATSRDSARKEHQPQHF	TGTGCCACCAGCAGAGATAGTGCGCGGAAAGAGCATCAGCCCCAGCATTTT
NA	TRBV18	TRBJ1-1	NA	CASSPFSGTQNTEAFF	TGTGCCAGCTCACCATTTTCCGGGACACAAAACACTGAAGCTTTCTTT
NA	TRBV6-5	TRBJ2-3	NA	CASSYGGRATDTQYF	TGTGCCAGCAGTTACGGGGGCAGAGCCACAGATACGCAGTATTTT
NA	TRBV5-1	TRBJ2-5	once	CASSPGTARTETQYF	TGCGCCAGCAGCCCGGGGACTGCCCGAACGGAGACCCAGTACTTC
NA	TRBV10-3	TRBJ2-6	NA	CAISDEATGANVLTF	TGTGCCATCAGTGACGAAGCAACTGGGGCCAACGTCCTGACTTTC
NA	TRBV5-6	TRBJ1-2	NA	CASSYDLIYGYTF	TGTGCCAGCAGCTACGACTTGATCTATGGCTACACCTTC
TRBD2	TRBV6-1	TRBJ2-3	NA	CASSEVPPAGGLSTQYF	TGTGCCAGCAGTGAAGTCCCCCCAGCGGGGGGGTTGTCTACGCAGTATTTT
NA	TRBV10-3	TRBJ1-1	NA	CAAATGPEAFF	TGTGCCGCCGCGACAGGCCCTGAAGCTTTCTTT
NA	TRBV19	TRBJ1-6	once	CASRPAGGFYNSPLHF	TGTGCCAGTAGACCCGCGGGGGGGTTCTATAATTCACCCCTCCACTTT
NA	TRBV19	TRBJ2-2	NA	CASSIPGKTGELFF	TGTGCCAGTAGTATCCCAGGGAAAACCGGGGAGCTGTTTTTT
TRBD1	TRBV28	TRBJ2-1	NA	CASSLSTGGLNEQFF	TGTGCCAGCAGTTTATCAACAGGGGGCTTGAATGAGCAGTTCTTC
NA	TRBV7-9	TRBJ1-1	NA	CASSFGGGGTEAFF	TGTGCCAGCAGCTTTGGGGGAGGGGGAACTGAAGCTTTCTTT
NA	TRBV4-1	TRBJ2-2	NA	CASSQDVNTGELFF	TGCGCCAGCAGCCAAGATGTAAACACCGGGGAGCTGTTTTTT
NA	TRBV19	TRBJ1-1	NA	CASSLLPGASTEAFF	TGTGCCAGTAGTCTCCTACCGGGAGCCAGCACTGAAGCTTTCTTT
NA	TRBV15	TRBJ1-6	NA	CATSRGNRDGSPLHF	TGTGCCACCAGCAGAGGGAACAGGGACGGTTCACCCCTCCACTTT
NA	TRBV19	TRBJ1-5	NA	CASRIGDQPQHF	TGTGCCAGTAGGATCGGGGATCAGCCCCAGCATTTT
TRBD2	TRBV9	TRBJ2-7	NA	CASSPGGGPPGNYEQYF	TGTGCCAGCAGCCCCGGGGGGGGGCCCCCAGGTAACTACGAGCAGTACTTC
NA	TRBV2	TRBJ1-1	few	CASSLEGALGTEAFF	TGTGCCAGCAGTTTGGAAGGGGCCCTCGGGACTGAAGCTTTCTTT
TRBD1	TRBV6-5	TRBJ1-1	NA	CASSYSQGANTEAFF	TGTGCCAGCAGTTACTCGCAGGGGGCGAACACTGAAGCTTTCTTT
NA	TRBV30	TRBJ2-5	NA	CAWSRGARETQYF	TGTGCCTGGAGTCGGGGGGCGAGGGAGACCCAGTACTTC
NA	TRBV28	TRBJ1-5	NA	CASNQQTNQPQHF	TGTGCCAGCAATCAACAGACCAATCAGCCCCAGCATTTT
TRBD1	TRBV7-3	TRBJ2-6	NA	CASSSAGGARFSGANVLTF	TGTGCCAGCAGTTCCGCAGGGGGCGCCCGCTTCTCTGGGGCCAACGTCCTGACTTTC
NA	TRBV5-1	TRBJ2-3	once	CASSLFVGRASTDTQYF	TGCGCCAGCAGCTTGTTTGTGGGCAGGGCGAGCACAGATACGCAGTATTTT
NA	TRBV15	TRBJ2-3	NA	CATSRDRGNQARQYF	TGTGCCACCAGCAGAGATAGGGGAAATCAGGCTAGGCAGTATTTT
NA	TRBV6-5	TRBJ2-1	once	CASSRGSYNEQFF	TGTGCCAGCAGTAGGGGGTCCTACAATGAGCAGTTCTTC
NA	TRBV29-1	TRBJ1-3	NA	CSVIARGNTIYF	TGCAGCGTTATAGCCCGGGGAAACACCATATATTTT
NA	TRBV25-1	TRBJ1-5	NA	CASSDARGSNQPQHF	TGTGCCAGCAGTGATGCCAGGGGTAGCAATCAGCCCCAGCATTTT
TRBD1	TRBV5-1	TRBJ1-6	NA	CASSLSSTGGLLGSPLHF	TGCGCCAGCAGCTTATCCTCGACAGGGGGCTTACTAGGTTCACCCCTCCACTTT
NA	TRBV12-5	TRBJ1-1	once	CASGLAGGSEAFF	TGTGCTAGTGGTTTGGCGGGGGGTTCGGAAGCTTTCTTT
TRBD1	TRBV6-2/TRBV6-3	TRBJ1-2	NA	CASSTARDRVTNYGYTF	TGTGCCAGCAGTACGGCCCGGGACAGGGTCACAAACTATGGCTACACCTTC
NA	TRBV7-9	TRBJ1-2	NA	CASSPGDGLLRYTF	TGTGCCAGCAGCCCGGGGGACGGCCTCCTCCGCTACACCTTC
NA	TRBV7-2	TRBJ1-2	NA	CASSLSVSNYGYTF	TGTGCCAGCAGCTTATCTGTTTCTAACTATGGCTACACCTTC
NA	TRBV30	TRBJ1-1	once	CAWEQVVSTEAFF	TGTGCCTGGGAACAGGTAGTGTCCACTGAAGCTTTCTTT
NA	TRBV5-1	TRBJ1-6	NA	CASSLDDRGRSPLHF	TGCGCCAGCAGCTTGGACGATCGGGGTAGGTCACCCCTCCACTTT
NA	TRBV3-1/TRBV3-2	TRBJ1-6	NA	CASSQSGSPLHF	TGTGCCAGCAGCCAGAGCGGTTCACCCCTCCACTTT
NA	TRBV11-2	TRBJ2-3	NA	CASSWSQGGTDTQYF	TGTGCCAGCAGCTGGTCCCAGGGCGGCACAGATACGCAGTATTTT
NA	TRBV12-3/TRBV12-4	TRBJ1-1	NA	CASSLGQIDEAFF	TGTGCCAGCAGTCTCGGACAGATAGATGAAGCTTTCTTT
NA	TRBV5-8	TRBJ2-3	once	CASSSGQTSTDTQYF	TGTGCCAGCAGCTCCGGACAGACTAGCACAGATACGCAGTATTTT
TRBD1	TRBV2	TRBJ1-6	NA	CATATGAPNSPLHF	TGTGCCACTGCGACAGGGGCCCCAAATTCACCCCTCCACTTT
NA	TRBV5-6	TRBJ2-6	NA	CAAKLRSSGANVLTF	TGTGCCGCCAAATTAAGGAGCTCTGGGGCCAACGTCCTGACTTTC
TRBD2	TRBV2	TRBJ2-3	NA	CARQTLAGHTDTQYF	TGTGCCAGACAAACCCTAGCGGGTCACACAGATACGCAGTATTTT
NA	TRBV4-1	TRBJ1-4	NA	CASSTTQANEKLFF	TGCGCCAGCAGCACCACACAGGCTAATGAAAAACTGTTTTTT
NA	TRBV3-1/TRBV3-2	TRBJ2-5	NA	CASSQAGETQYF	TGTGCCAGCAGCCAAGCGGGGGAGACCCAGTACTTC
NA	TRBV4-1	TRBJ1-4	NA	CASSQVIGGKLFF	TGCGCCAGCAGCCAAGTCATTGGAGGAAAACTGTTTTTT
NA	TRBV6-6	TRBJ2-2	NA	CASILEGRGSGELFF	TGTGCCAGCATCTTAGAGGGTCGGGGTTCCGGGGAGCTGTTTTTT
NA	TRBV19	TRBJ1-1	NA	CASSMGYRGGIEAFF	TGTGCCAGTAGTATGGGGTATCGGGGAGGTATTGAAGCTTTCTTT
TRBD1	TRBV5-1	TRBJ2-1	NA	CASSLGTVNEQFF	TGCGCCAGCAGCCTGGGGACAGTCAATGAGCAGTTCTTC
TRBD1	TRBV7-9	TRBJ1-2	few	CASSLDNRGNYGYTF	TGTGCCAGCAGCTTAGATAACAGGGGCAACTATGGCTACACCTTC